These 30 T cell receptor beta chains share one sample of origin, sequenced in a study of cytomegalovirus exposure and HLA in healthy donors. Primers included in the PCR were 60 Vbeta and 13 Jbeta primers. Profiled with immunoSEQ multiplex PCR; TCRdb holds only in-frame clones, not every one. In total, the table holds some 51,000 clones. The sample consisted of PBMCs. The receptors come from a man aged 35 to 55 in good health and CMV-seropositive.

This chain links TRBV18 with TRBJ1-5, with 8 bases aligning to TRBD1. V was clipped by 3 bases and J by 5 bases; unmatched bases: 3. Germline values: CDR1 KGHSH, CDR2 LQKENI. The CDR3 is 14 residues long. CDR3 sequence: CASSPGQGHQPQHF. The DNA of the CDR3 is TGTGCCAGCTCACCCGGACAGGGTCATCAGCCCCAGCATTTT.

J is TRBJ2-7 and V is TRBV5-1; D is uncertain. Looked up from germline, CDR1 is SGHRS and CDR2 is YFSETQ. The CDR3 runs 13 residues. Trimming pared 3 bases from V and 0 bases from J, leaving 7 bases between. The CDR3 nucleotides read TGCGCCAGCAGCTCTGAGAACTCCTACGAGCAGTACTTC. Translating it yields CASSSENSYEQYF. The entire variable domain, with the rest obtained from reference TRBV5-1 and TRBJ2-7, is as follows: KAGVTQTPRYLIKTRGQQVTLSCSPISGHRSVSWYQQTPGQGLQFLFEYFSETQRNKGNFPGRFSGRQFSNSRSEMNVSTLELGDSALYLCASSSENSYEQYFGPGTRLTVT.

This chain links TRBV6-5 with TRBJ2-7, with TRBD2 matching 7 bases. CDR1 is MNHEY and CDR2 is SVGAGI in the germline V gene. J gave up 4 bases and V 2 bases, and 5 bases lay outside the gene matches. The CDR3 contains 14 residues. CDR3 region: CASSYAGAGYEQYF. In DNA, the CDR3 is TGTGCCAGCAGTTACGCGGGAGCGGGATACGAGCAGTACTTC.

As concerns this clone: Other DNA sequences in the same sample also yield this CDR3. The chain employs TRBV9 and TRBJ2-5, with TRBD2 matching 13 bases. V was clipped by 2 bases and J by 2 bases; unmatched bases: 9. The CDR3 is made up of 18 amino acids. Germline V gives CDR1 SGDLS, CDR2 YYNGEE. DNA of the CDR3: TGTGCCAGCAGCGTTTCTTCCGGGACTAGCGGGGATCAAGAGACCCAGTACTTC. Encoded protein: CASSVSSGTSGDQETQYF.

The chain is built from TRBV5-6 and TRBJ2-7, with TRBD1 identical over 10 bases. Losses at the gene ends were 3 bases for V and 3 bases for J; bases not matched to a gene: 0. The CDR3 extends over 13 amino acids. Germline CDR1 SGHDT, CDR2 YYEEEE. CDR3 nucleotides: TGTGCCAGCAGCTGGACAGGGGGCTACGAGCAGTACTTC. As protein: CASSWTGGYEQYF.

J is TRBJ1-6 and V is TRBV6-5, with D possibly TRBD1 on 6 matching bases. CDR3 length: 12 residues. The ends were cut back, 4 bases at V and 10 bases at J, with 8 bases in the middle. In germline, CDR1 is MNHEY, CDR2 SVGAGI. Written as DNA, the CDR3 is TGTGCCAGCAGTTCAGGGGACTCACCCCTCCACTTT. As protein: CASSSGDSPLHF.

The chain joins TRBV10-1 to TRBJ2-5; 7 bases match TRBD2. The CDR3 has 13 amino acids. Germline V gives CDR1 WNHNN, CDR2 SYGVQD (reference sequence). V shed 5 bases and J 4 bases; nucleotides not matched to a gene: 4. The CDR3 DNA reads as TGCGCCAGCAGTCGGGTAGCGGGAGAGACCCAGTACTTC. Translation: CASSRVAGETQYF.

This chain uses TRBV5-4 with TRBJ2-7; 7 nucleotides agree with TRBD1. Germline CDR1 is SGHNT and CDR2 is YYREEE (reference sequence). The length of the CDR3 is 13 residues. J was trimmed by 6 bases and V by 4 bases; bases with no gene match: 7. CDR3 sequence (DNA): TGTGCCAGCAGCCCTGACAGGGTTGGCGAGCAGTACTTC. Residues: CASSPDRVGEQYF.

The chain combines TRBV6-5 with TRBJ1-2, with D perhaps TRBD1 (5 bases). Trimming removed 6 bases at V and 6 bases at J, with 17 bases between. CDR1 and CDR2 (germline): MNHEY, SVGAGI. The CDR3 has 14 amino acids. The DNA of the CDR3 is TGTGCCAGCAGCCCAGGGATCTCCTATAATGGCTACACCTTC. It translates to CASSPGISYNGYTF.

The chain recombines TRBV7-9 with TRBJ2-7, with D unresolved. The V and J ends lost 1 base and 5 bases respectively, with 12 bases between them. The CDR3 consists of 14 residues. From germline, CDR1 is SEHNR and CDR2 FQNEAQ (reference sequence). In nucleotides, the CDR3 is TGTGCCAGCAGCTTAGGAGACACGTACAACGAGCAGTACTTC. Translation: CASSLGDTYNEQYF.

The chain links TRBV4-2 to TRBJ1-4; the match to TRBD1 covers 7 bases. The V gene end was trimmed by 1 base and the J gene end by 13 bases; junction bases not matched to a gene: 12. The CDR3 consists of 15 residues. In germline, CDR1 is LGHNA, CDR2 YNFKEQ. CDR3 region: CASSQGSGGERSLFF. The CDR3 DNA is TGTGCCAGCAGCCAAGGATCAGGGGGAGAAAGGTCACTGTTTTTT.

The CDR3 sequence: CASSNRGNTEAFF. The CDR3 region has the DNA TGTGCCAGCAGCAACAGGGGGAACACTGAAGCTTTCTTT. This chain joins TRBV11-2 and TRBJ1-1; the match to TRBD1 covers 7 bases. Germline assignment: CDR1 SGHAT and CDR2 FQNNGV. This CDR3 has 13 residues. V lost 5 bases to trimming and J lost 1 base; unmatched junction nucleotides: 1.

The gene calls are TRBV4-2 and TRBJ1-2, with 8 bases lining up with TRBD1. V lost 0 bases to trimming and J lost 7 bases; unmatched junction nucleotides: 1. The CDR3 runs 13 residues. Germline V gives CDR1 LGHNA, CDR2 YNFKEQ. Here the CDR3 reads CASSQDGQGGYTF. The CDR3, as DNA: TGTGCCAGCAGCCAAGATGGACAGGGTGGCTACACCTTC.

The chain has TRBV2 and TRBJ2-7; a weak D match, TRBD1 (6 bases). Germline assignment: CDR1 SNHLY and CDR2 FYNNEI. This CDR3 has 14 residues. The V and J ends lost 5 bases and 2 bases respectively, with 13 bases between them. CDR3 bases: TGTGCCAGCAGTAGGCAGGGGACCGCCTACGAGCAGTACTTC. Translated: CASSRQGTAYEQYF.

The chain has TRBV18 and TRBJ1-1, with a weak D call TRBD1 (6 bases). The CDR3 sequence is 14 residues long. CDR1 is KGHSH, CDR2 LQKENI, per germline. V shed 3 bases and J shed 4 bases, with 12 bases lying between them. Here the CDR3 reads CASSPRTESTEAFF. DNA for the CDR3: TGTGCCAGCTCACCCCGGACAGAATCCACTGAAGCTTTCTTT.

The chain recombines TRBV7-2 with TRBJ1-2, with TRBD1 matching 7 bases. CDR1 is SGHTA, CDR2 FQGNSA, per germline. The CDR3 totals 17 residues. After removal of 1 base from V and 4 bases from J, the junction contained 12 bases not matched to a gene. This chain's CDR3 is CASSLGAQTGRFYGYTF. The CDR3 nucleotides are TGTGCCAGCAGCTTAGGAGCCCAGACAGGGAGGTTCTATGGCTACACCTTC.

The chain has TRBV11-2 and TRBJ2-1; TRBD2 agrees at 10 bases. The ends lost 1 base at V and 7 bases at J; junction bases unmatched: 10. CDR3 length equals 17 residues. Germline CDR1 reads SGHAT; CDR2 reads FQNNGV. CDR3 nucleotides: TGTGCCAGCAGCTTAGGGGAGGAGCGGGGGGGCCCGAATGAGCAGTTCTTC. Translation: CASSLGEERGGPNEQFF.

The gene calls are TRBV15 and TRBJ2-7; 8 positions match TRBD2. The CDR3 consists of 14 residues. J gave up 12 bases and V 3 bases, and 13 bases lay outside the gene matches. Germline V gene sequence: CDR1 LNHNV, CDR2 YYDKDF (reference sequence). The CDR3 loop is CATSSPGGGTKRYF. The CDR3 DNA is TGTGCCACCAGCAGCCCGGGGGGGGGAACCAAACGGTACTTC.

CDR3 region: CASSPRQGAQYEQYF. In nucleotides, the CDR3 is TGTGCCAGCAGCCCTCGACAGGGGGCTCAGTACGAGCAGTACTTC. V and J are TRBV9 and TRBJ2-7; 10 bases align to TRBD1. The CDR3 covers 15 residues. CDR1 is SGDLS and CDR2 is YYNGEE in the germline V gene. V lost 4 bases to trimming and J lost 4 bases; unmatched junction nucleotides: 8.

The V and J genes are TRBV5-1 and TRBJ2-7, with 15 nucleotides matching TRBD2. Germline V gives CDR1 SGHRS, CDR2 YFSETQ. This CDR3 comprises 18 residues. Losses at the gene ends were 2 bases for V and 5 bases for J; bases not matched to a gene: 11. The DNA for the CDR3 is TGCGCCAGCAGCTTTCTACCGGGACTAGCGGGAGGCGTTAACGAGCAGTACTTC. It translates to CASSFLPGLAGGVNEQYF.

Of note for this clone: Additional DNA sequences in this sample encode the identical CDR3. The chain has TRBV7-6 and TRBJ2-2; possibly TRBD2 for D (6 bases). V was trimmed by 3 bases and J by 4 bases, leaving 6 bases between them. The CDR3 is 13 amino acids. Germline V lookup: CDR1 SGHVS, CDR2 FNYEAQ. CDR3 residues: CASSLGGTGELFF. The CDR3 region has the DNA TGTGCCAGCAGCTTGGGAGGCACCGGGGAGCTGTTTTTT.

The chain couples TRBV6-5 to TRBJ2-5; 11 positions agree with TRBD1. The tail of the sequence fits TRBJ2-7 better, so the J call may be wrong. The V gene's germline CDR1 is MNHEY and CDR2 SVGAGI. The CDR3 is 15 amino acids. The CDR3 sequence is CASSAGTGGSYEQYF. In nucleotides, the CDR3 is TGTGCCAGCAGTGCCGGGACAGGGGGATCCTACGAGCAGTACTTC.

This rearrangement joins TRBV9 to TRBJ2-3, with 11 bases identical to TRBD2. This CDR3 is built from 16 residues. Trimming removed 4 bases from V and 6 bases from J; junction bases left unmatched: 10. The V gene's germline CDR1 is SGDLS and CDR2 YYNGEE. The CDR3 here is CASSPDLAGGDDTQYF. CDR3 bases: TGTGCCAGCAGCCCCGATCTAGCGGGAGGAGATGATACGCAGTATTTT.

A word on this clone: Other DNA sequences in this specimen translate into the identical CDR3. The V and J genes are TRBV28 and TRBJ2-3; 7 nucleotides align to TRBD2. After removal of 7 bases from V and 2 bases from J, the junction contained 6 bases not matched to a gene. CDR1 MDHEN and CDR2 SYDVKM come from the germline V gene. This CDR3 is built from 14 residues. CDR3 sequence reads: CASIPGLDTDTQYF. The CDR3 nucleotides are TGTGCCAGCATTCCCGGACTAGACACAGATACGCAGTATTTT.

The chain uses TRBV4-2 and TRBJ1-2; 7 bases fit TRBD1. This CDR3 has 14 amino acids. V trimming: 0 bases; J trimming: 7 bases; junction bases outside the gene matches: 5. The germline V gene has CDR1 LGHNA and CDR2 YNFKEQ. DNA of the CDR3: TGTGCCAGCAGCCAAGATCTCAGGGGGAGTGGCTACACCTTC. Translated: CASSQDLRGSGYTF.

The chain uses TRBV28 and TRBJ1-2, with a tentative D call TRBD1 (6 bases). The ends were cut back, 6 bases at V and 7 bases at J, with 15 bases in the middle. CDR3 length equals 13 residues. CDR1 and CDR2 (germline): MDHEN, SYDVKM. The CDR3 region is CASRYDRWGGYTF. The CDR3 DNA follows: TGTGCCAGCAGATACGACAGGTGGGGTGGCTACACCTTC.

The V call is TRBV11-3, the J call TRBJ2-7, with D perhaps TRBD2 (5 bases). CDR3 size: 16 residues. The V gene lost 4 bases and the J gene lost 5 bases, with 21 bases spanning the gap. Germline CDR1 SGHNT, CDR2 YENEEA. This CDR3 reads CASSSLDYSVPHEQYF. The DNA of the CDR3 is TGTGCCAGCAGCTCCCTCGACTATTCAGTCCCCCACGAGCAGTACTTC.

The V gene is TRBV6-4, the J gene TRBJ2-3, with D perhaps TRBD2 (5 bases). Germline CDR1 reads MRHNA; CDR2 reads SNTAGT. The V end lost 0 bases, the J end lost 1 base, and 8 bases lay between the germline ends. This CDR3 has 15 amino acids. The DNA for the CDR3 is TGTGCCAGCAGTGACTCGGGTAGCGGCACAGATACGCAGTATTTT. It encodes CASSDSGSGTDTQYF.

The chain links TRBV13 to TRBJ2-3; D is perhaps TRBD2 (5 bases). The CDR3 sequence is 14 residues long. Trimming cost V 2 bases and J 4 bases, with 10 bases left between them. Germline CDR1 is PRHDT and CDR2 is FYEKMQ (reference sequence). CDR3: CASSLTAEADTQYF. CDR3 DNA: TGTGCCAGCAGCTTAACAGCGGAGGCAGATACGCAGTATTTT.

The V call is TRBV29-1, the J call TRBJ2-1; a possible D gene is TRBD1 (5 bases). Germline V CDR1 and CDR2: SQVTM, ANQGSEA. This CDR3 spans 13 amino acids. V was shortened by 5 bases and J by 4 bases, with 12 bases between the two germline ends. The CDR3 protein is CSVSYQGYNEQFF. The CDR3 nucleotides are TGCAGCGTTAGCTATCAGGGTTACAATGAGCAGTTCTTC.